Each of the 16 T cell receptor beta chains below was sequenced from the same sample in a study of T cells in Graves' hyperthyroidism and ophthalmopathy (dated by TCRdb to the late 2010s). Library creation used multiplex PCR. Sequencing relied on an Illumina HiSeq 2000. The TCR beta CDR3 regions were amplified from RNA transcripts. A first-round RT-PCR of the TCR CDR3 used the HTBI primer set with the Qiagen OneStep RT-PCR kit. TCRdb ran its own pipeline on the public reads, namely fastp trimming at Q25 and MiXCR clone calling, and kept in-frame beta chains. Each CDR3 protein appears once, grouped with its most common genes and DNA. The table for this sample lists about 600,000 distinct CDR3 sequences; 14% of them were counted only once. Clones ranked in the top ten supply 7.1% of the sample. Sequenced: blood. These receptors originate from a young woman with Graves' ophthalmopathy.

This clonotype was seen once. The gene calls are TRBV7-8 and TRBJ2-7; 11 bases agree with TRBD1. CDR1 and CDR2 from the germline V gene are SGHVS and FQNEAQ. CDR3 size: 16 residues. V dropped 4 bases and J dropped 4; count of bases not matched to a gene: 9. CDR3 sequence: CASSSTGTGGGYEQYF. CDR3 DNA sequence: TGTGCCAGCAGCTCGACCGGGACAGGGGGAGGATACGAGCAGTACTTC.

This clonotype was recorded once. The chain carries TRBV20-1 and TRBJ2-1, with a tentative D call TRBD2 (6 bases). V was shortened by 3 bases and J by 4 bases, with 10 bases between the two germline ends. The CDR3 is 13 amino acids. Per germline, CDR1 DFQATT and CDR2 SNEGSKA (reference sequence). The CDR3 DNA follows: TGCAGTGCTAGCGGGAGAGTGTACAATGAGCAGTTCTTC. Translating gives CSASGRVYNEQFF.

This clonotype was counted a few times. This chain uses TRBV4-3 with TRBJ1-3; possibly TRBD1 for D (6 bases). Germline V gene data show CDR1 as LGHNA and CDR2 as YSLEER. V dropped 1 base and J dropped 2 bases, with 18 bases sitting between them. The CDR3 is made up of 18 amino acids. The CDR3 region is CASSQGGAGRLTGNTIYF. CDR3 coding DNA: TGCGCCAGCAGCCAAGGGGGGGCGGGACGCCTTACTGGAAACACCATATATTTT.

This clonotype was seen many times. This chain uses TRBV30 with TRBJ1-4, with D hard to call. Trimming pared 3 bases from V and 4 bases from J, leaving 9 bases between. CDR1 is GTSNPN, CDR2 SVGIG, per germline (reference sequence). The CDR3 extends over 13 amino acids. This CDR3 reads CAWRQGFNEKLFF. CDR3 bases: TGTGCCTGGAGACAAGGATTTAATGAAAAACTGTTTTTT.

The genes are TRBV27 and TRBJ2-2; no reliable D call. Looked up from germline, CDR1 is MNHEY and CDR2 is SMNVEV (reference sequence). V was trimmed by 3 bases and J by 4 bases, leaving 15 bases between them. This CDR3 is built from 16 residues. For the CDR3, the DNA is TGTGCCAGCAGTTTGGGAAGGGTCCCAACCACCGGGGAGCTGTTTTTT. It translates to CASSLGRVPTTGELFF.

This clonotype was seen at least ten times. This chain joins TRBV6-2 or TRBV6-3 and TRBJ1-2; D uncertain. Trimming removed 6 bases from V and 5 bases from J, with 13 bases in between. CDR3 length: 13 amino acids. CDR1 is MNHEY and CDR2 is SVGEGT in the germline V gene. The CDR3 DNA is TGTGCCAGCAGCCACACCGGGGAATATGGCTACACCTTC. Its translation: CASSHTGEYGYTF.

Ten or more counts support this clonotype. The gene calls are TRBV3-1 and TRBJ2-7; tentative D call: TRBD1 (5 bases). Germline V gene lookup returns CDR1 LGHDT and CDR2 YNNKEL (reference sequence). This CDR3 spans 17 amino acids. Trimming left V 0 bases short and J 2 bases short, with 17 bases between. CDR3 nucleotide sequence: TGTGCCAGCAGCCAAGAAGGACCTGGACACCCTGCCTACGAGCAGTACTTC. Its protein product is CASSQEGPGHPAYEQYF.

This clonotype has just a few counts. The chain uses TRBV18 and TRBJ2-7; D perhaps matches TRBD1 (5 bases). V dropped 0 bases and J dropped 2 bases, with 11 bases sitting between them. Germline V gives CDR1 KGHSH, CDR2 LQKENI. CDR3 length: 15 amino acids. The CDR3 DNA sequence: TGTGCCAGCTCACCACCATCCCAGGGCACCTACGAGCAGTACTTC. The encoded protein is CASSPPSQGTYEQYF.

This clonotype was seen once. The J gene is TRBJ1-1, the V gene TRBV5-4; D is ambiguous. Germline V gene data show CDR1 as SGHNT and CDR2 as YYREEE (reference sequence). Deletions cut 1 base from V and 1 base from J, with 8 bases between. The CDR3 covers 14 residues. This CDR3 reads CASSLPPPNTEAFF. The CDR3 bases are TGTGCCAGCAGCTTGCCCCCCCCGAACACTGAAGCTTTCTTT.

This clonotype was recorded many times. This chain's CDR3 is CASRQDGTDTQYF. The CDR3 region has the DNA TGTGCCAGCAGACAGGACGGCACAGATACGCAGTATTTT. V usage is TRBV6-1 and J usage is TRBJ2-3; D may be TRBD1 (5 bases). Germline V gene data show CDR1 as MNHNS and CDR2 as SASEGT. The CDR3 has 13 amino acids. Trimming pared 6 bases from V and 1 base from J, leaving 8 bases between.

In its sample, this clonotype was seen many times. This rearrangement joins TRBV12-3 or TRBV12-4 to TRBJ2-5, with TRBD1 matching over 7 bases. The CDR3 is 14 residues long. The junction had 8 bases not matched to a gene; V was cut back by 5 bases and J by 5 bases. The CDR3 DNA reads TGTGCCAGCAGTCAGACAGGGTCTCGGGAGACCCAGTACTTC. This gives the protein CASSQTGSRETQYF.

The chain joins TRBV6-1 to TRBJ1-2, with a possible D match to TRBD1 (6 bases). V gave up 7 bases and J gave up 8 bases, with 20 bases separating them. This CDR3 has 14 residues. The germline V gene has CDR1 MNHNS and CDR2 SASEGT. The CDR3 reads CASTSGGRAEGYTF. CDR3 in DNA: TGTGCCAGCACCTCCGGGGGCAGGGCAGAAGGCTACACCTTC.

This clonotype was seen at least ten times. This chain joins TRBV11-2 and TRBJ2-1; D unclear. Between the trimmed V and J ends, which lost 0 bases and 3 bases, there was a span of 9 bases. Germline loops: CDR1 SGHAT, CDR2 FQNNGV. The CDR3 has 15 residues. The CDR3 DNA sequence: TGTGCCAGCAGCTTAGAGGGGTCGCTCTACAATGAGCAGTTCTTC. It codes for CASSLEGSLYNEQFF. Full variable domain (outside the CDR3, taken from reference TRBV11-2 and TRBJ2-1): EAGVAQSPRYKIIEKRQSVAFWCNPISGHATLYWYQQILGQGPKLLIQFQNNGVVDDSQLPKDRFSAERLKGVDSTLKIQPAKLEDSAVYLCASSLEGSLYNEQFFGPGTRLTVL.

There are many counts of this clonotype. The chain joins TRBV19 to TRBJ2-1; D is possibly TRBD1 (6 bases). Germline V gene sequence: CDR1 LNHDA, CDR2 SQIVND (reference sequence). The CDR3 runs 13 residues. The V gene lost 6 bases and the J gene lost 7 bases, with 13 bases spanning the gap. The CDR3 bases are TGTGCCAGTAGCCCCGGACAGTGGAATGAGCAGTTCTTC. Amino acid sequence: CASSPGQWNEQFF.

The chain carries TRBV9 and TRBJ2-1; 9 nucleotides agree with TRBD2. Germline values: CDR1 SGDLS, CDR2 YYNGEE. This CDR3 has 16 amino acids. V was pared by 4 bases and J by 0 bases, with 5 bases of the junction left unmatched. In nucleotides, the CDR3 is TGTGCCAGCAGCTATAGCGGGAGTGGCTCCTACAATGAGCAGTTCTTC. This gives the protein CASSYSGSGSYNEQFF.

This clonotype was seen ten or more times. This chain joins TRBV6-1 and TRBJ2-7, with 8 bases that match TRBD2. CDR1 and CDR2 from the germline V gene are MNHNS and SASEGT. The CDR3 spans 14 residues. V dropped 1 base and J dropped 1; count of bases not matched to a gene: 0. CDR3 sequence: CASSEVAGSYEQYF. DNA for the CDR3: TGTGCCAGCAGTGAAGTAGCGGGGTCCTACGAGCAGTACTTC.